This T cell receptor beta chain was observed in a study of cytomegalovirus exposure and HLA in healthy donors. To note about this clone: Its antigen is unknown.

J was trimmed by 7 bases and V by 3 bases; bases with no gene match: 8. CDR3 length equals 14 residues. Germline CDR1 and CDR2: KGHSH and LQKENI. The study's findings and limits: Confirmation in vitro established that three CMV-associated chains were specific for CMV antigens.

Libraries were prepared by immunoSEQ multiplex PCR; TCRdb keeps only in-frame clonotypes and omits some of them. The sample lists around 70,000 clones; about 95% were seen once. Sequenced input: PBMCs. V is TRBV18 and J is TRBJ1-1; 7 bases align to TRBD1. The TCR comes from a woman younger than 35 in good health and CMV-seropositive. The CDR3 nucleotides read TGTGCCAGCTCACCCCGACAGGGTTCGCTTGAAGCTTTCTTT. Translating gives CASSPRQGSLEAFF.